A few counts support the clone carrying this TCR beta chain. As yet, its antigen is unknown. The data belong to a study of blood T cells in healthy people across ages. General observations from the study: There was no known CMV status for donors, so expanded clonotype changes were possibly confounded.

Sample-barcoded 5' priming and a J-beta primer mix drove a second PCR of roughly 6 to 12 cycles. Every individual sample yielded 2.5 million or more paired-end reads (each containing CDR3). Using its own MiXCR run on the 5' RACE reads, TCRdb lists one record per CDR3 protein. This sample yields 950,000 to 1,200,000 distinct CDR3 sequences, of which around two fifths are seen a single time; around 14% belongs to the top ten. Germline CDR1 and CDR2: SGHAT and FQNNGV. V was trimmed by 4 bases and J by 6 bases, leaving 8 bases between them. This CDR3 region has 12 residues. With each sample, at least 6 micrograms of total RNA were extracted.

The source material was blood. The TCR sequence derives from a man between 18 and 35 years old in good health. V usage is TRBV11-2 and J usage is TRBJ2-3; perhaps TRBD2 as D (6 bases). The DNA for the CDR3 is TGTGCCAGCAGCTCGGGGGACGATACGCAGTATTTT. Translated, it gives CASSSGDDTQYF. The full variable domain, rest sourced from reference TRBV11-2 and TRBJ2-3, is EAGVAQSPRYKIIEKRQSVAFWCNPISGHATLYWYQQILGQGPKLLIQFQNNGVVDDSQLPKDRFSAERLKGVDSTLKIQPAKLEDSAVYLCASSSGDDTQYFGPGTRLTVL.